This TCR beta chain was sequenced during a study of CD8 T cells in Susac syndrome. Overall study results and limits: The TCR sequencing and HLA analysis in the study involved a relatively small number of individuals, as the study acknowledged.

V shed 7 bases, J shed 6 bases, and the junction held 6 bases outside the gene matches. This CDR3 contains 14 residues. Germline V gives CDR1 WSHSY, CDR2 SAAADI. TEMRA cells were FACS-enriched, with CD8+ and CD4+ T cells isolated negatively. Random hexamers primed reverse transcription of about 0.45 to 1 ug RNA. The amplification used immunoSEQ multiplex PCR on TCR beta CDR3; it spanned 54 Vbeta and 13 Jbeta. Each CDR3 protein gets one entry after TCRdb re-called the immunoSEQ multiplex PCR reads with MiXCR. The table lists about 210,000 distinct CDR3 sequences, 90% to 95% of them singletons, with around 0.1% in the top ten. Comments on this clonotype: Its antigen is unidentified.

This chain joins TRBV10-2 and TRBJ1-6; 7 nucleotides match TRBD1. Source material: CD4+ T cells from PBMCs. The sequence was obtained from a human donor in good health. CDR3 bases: TGCGCCAGCAACCCGGGACAGATTAATTCACCCCTCCACTTT. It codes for CASNPGQINSPLHF.